This T cell receptor (beta chain) was profiled in a study of blood T cells in healthy people across ages. A second about 6 to 12 cycle PCR used barcoded and J-beta primers. Each cDNA molecule carried a tag from a template-switch adaptor that contained 12 random nucleotides. Each CDR3 protein is one row after TCRdb ran MiXCR on the 5' RACE reads. The repertoire has about 1.6 million distinct CDR3 sequences, about 31% of them found once; the top ten carry approximately 10%. V lost 2 bases to trimming and J lost 9 bases; unmatched junction nucleotides: 13. Germline CDR1 is MGHRA and CDR2 is YSYEKL. The CDR3 totals 17 residues. The sample holds a few counts of this clonotype. Its specificity is not known. Overall study results and limits: Higher naive T cell percentage went strongly together with higher TCR beta diversity. The authors considered diversity estimates from one million T cells to be underestimates. Donor CMV status was unknown, possibly confounding expanded clonotype changes.

The source material was blood. This chain links TRBV4-1 with TRBJ2-1, with 10 bases aligning to TRBD2. The clonotype was recovered from a woman aged 30 to 39 in good health. The CDR3 loop reads CASSQPLAGEGHGEQFF. The CDR3 nucleotides are TGCGCCAGCAGCCAACCCCTAGCGGGAGAAGGGCACGGTGAGCAGTTCTTC.